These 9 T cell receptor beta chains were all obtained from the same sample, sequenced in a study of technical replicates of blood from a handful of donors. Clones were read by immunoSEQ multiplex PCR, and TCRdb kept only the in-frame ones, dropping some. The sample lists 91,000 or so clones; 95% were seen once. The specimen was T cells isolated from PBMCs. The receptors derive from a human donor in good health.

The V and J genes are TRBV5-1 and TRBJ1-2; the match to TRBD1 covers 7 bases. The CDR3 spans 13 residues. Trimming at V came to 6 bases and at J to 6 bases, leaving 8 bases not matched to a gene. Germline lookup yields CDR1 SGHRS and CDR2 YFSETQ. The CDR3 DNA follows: TGCGCCAGCAAAACAGGGGACTCGGATGGCTACACCTTC. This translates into CASKTGDSDGYTF.

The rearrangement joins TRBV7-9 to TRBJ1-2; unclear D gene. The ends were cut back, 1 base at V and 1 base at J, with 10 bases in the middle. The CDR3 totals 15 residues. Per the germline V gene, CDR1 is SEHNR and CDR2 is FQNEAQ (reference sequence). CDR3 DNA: TGTGCCAGCAGCTTAGTTGACGGGAGTAACTATGGCTACACCTTC. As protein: CASSLVDGSNYGYTF.

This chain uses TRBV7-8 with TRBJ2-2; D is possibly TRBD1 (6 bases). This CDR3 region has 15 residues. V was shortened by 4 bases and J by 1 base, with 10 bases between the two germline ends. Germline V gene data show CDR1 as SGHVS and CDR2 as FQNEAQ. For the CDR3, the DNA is TGTGCCAGCAGCTCAACAGGGATGAACACCGGGGAGCTGTTTTTT. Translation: CASSSTGMNTGELFF.

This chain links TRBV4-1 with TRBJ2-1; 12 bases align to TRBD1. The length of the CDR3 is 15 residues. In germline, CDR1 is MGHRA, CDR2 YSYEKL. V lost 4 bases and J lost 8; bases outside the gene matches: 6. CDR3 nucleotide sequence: TGCGCCAGCAGCCCGGGACAGGGGGCGCATCATGAGCAGTTCTTC. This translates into CASSPGQGAHHEQFF.

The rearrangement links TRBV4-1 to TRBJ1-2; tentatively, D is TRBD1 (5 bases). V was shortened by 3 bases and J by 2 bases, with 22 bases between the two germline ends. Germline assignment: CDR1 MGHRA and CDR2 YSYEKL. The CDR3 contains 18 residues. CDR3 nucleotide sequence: TGCGCCAGCAGCCAGGGAGGTCGGGGCGGGATATGGAACTATGGCTACACCTTC. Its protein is CASSQGGRGGIWNYGYTF.

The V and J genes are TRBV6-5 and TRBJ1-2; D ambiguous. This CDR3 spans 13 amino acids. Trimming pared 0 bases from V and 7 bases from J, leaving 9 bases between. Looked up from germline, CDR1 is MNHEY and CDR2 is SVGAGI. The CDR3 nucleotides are TGTGCCAGCAGTTACTCGGGGAGGACTGGCTACACCTTC. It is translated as CASSYSGRTGYTF.

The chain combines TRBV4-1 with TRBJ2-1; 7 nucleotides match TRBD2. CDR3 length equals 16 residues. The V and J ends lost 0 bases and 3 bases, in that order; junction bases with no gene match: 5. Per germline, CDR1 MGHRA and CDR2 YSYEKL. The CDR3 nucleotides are TGCGCCAGCAGCCAAGATCTGGGGGGGGGCTACAATGAGCAGTTCTTC. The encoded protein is CASSQDLGGGYNEQFF.

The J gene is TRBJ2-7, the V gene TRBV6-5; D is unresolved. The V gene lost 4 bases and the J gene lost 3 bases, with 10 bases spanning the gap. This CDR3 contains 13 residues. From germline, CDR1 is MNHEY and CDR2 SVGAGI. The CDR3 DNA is TGTGCCAGCAGTTTCCAGGTAGACTACGAGCAGTACTTC. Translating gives CASSFQVDYEQYF.

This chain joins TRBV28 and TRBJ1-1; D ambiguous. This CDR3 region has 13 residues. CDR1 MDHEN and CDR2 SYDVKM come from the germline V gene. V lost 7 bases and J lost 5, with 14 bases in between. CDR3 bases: TGTGCCAGCACCCCGGCCCGGGAGACTGAAGCTTTCTTT. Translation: CASTPARETEAFF.